This entry features one TCR beta chain sequence. TCRdb keeps only in-frame clones here, not all; method: immunoSEQ multiplex PCR. The sample has fewer than 70,000 clones; less than 95% are singletons. Germline V lookup: CDR1 SEHNR, CDR2 FQNEAQ (reference sequence). This CDR3 spans 14 amino acids. With V trimmed by 5 bases and J by 3 bases, 5 bases remained unmatched. The treatment here: preoperative locoregional IRX-2 cytokine immunotherapy. This phase Ib study tested locoregional IRX-2 cytokine immunotherapy given before surgery. The data are from a study of preoperative IRX-2 immunotherapy in early breast cancer.

The rearrangement uses TRBV7-9 and TRBJ2-3; 7 bases are a match to TRBD2. This TCR was recovered from a human donor with breast cancer. The sample was collected from a patient treated with IRX-2 immunotherapy. The chain's CDR3 is CASSPSGATDTQYF. CDR3 nucleotide sequence: TGTGCCAGCAGCCCTAGCGGAGCTACAGATACGCAGTATTTT.